The TCR beta chain described here comes from a study of radiation and T cells in renal cell carcinoma. Time point denoted: baseline pretreatment blood. Treatment defined: 15 Gy SBRT to primary tumor, nephrectomy 4 weeks later. The method was immunoSEQ multiplex PCR; TCRdb's version includes in-frame clones alone and lacks a portion of them. Altogether more than 75,000 clones are present, over 75% being singletons, with the ten largest covering 5% to 7.5%. The CDR3 contains 16 residues. The germline CDR1 and CDR2 sequences are SEHNR and FQNEAQ (reference sequence). Regarding this clone: The junction and the germline gene differ at one end; a read error may be behind it.

The chain joins TRBV7-9 to TRBJ2-1; 12 bases agree with TRBD2. The starting material was blood, obtained from a patient whose treatment included radiotherapy and nephrectomy. The sequence was collected from a man between 60 and 75 years old with renal cell carcinoma. As DNA, the CDR3 is TGTGCCGGCAGCTTAACCCTAGCGGGAGGGCCGAATGAGCAGTTCTTC. It is translated as CAGSLTLAGGPNEQFF.